The 20 T cell receptor beta chains below come from one sample, sequenced in a study of molecular identifiers for immune sequencing clone quantification. TCRdb used MiXCR to reprocess the PCR reads, holding one entry per CDR3 protein. The sample lists approximately 680,000 distinct CDR3 sequences, about 25% seen once, with approximately 0.75% in the top ten. The specimen sequenced was naive CD8+ T cells from blood, with Jurkat cell RNA spiked in. Subset denoted: FACS-sorted CD8+CD4-CCR7+CD45RA+ naive T cells. All receptors come from a human donor in good health. Some libraries in this study had Jurkat cell RNA spiked in.

In this sample, this clonotype turned up many times. The V gene is TRBV10-3, the J gene TRBJ2-6; D may be TRBD1 or TRBD2 (5 bases each). Germline assignment: CDR1 ENHRY and CDR2 SYGVKD. CDR3 size: 15 residues. V lost 6 bases, J lost 1 base, and 10 bases lay in between. The DNA of the CDR3 is TGTGCCATCAGCGGTGGGGGATCTGGGGCCAACGTCCTGACTTTC. Translating it yields CAISGGGSGANVLTF.

Notes on this clonotype: A much larger clone lies one base from this, so it may be a read error. V gene TRBV5-1 combines with J gene TRBJ2-5, with a weak D call TRBD2 (6 bases). Looked up from germline, CDR1 is SGHRS and CDR2 is YFSETQ. CDR3 length equals 17 residues. CDR3 region: CASSLIRAGSGQETQHF. CDR3 nucleotides: TGCGCCAGCAGCTTAATTCGGGCGGGGAGCGGACAAGAGACCCAGCACTTC.

In nucleotides, the CDR3 is TGTGCCAGCAGGGACCGGACCTTTGTTACGCAGTATTTT. Encoded protein: CASRDRTFVTQYF. The chain couples TRBV6-5 to TRBJ2-3, with unresolved D. The V end lost 6 bases, the J end lost 8 bases, and 15 bases lay between the germline ends. From germline, CDR1 is MNHEY and CDR2 SVGAGI. The CDR3 spans 13 residues.

Worth noting for this clonotype: A clone one base away is much larger, so this may be a read error. The V call is TRBV7-9, the J call TRBJ2-5; possibly TRBD1 or TRBD2 for D (5 bases each). This CDR3 contains 14 residues. Looked up from germline, CDR1 is SEHNR and CDR2 is FQNEAQ (reference sequence). CDR3 sequence: CASSLVGDGEIQYF. CDR3 sequence (DNA): TGTGCCAGCAGTCTGGTGGGGGACGGGGAGATCCAGTACTTC.

This clonotype appeared many times. V usage is TRBV5-6 and J usage is TRBJ2-5; D is unclear. The germline CDR1 and CDR2 sequences are SGHDT and YYEEEE. The CDR3 has 13 amino acids. V was pared by 4 bases and J by 0 bases, with 7 bases between. The CDR3 nucleotides read TGTGCCAGCAGCCCCCAAAACCAAGAGACCCAGTACTTC. This translates into CASSPQNQETQYF.

With regard to this clonotype: Given a much more abundant clone one base away, this may be a read error. The chain recombines TRBV25-1 with TRBJ2-7; TRBD1 aligns across 8 bases. The CDR3 has 15 residues. Germline values: CDR1 MGHDK, CDR2 SYGVNS. This CDR3 is CASSEFRQGAYEQNF. The CDR3 bases are TGTGCCAGCAGTGAATTTAGGCAGGGGGCCTACGAGCAGAACTTC.

The rearrangement links TRBV20-1 to TRBJ2-1; a weak D match, TRBD1 (5 bases). This CDR3 has 15 residues. Trimming took 0 bases from V and 2 from J, leaving 11 bases between them. CDR1 is DFQATT, CDR2 SNEGSKA, per germline (reference sequence). CDR3 loop: CSARDRIGAYNEQFF. The CDR3 nucleotides are TGCAGTGCTAGAGATCGCATAGGGGCCTACAATGAGCAGTTCTTC.

As concerns this clonotype: This clone may be a read error of a much larger clone one base away. This sequence joins TRBV11-2 and TRBJ2-1; TRBD1 or TRBD2 may be the D gene (5 bases each). CDR1 and CDR2 from the germline V gene are SGHAT and FQNNGV. The CDR3 loop spans 16 amino acids. CDR3 loop: CASSPTGGLSYNGQFF. DNA of the CDR3: TGTGCCAGCAGCCCTACTGGGGGTCTATCCTACAATGGGCAGTTCTTC.

About this clonotype itself: Here the CDR3 omits its conserved ending phenylalanine or tryptophan, so a read error is the likely source. The chain is built from TRBV27 and TRBJ2-1; D might be TRBD1 or TRBD2, each matching 6 bases. Trimming pared 6 bases from V and 7 bases from J, leaving 19 bases between. The CDR3 totals 15 residues. Germline loops: CDR1 MNHEY, CDR2 SMNVEV (reference sequence). The CDR3 region is CASRQGLTLINEQFS. CDR3 in DNA: TGTGCCAGCAGACAGGGACTCACCTTGATAAATGAGCAGTTCTCC.

This clonotype has at least ten counts. The chain couples TRBV7-9 to TRBJ2-3; no firm D call. The V end lost 6 bases, the J end lost 0 bases, and 7 bases lay between the germline ends. The germline gives CDR1 SEHNR, CDR2 FQNEAQ (reference sequence). The CDR3 is 13 residues long. The CDR3 spells CASRSISTDTQYF. The CDR3 DNA follows: TGTGCCAGCAGATCCATAAGCACAGATACGCAGTATTTT.

CDR3 sequence reads: CSARDVNSIYGYTF. In nucleotides, the CDR3 is TGCAGTGCTAGAGATGTGAACTCGATCTATGGCTACACCTTC. The rearrangement links TRBV20-1 to TRBJ1-2; no reliable D call. Trimming cost V 0 bases and J 4 bases, with 12 bases left between them. CDR3 length: 14 residues. The V gene's germline CDR1 is DFQATT and CDR2 SNEGSKA (reference sequence).

This clonotype came up a few times. The chain is built from TRBV19 and TRBJ1-5, with 9 bases fitting TRBD1. Germline V lookup: CDR1 LNHDA, CDR2 SQIVND (reference sequence). Trimming removed 3 bases from V and 4 bases from J; junction bases left unmatched: 4. This CDR3 is built from 15 residues. The CDR3 loop reads CASSILGTGNQPQHF. The CDR3 DNA sequence: TGTGCCAGTAGTATTCTTGGGACAGGGAATCAGCCCCAGCATTTT.

The chain employs TRBV5-6 and TRBJ2-1; the D is unclear. V lost 1 base to trimming and J lost 6 bases, with 5 bases between them. The germline V gene has CDR1 SGHDT and CDR2 YYEEEE. This CDR3 has 12 residues. CDR3 amino acids: CASSLNLNEQFF. The CDR3 DNA reads as TGTGCCAGCAGCTTGAACCTCAATGAGCAGTTCTTC.

This clonotype was found many times. J is TRBJ2-3 and V is TRBV5-5; D is perhaps TRBD2 (6 bases). The CDR3 extends over 13 amino acids. The germline V gene encodes CDR1 SGHKS and CDR2 YYEKEE (reference sequence). Trimming stripped 3 bases from V and 3 bases from J, with 8 bases between. The CDR3 sequence is CASSWDLTDTQYF. In nucleotides, the CDR3 is TGTGCCAGCAGCTGGGACTTAACAGATACGCAGTATTTT.

There are a few counts of this clonotype. The chain joins TRBV7-9 to TRBJ2-7; no reliable D call. Germline V gene data show CDR1 as SEHNR and CDR2 as FQNEAQ (reference sequence). Trimming stripped 5 bases from V and 6 bases from J, with 8 bases between. The CDR3 runs to 11 residues. The CDR3 spells CASSPSAEQYF. CDR3 DNA: TGTGCCAGCAGCCCATCCGCCGAGCAGTACTTC.

A note on this clonotype: Since no conserved phenylalanine or tryptophan closes the CDR3, a read error is the likely cause. The J gene is TRBJ1-3, the V gene TRBV7-9; 7 bases agree with TRBD1. The CDR3 is 16 residues long. Per germline, CDR1 SEHNR and CDR2 FQNEAQ (reference sequence). V shed 5 bases and J 0 bases; nucleotides not matched to a gene: 7. CDR3 sequence reads: CASSPGPGGSGNTIYS. CDR3 coding DNA: TGTGCCAGCAGCCCCGGCCCAGGGGGCTCTGGAAACACCATATATTCT.

In the case of this clonotype: This may be a read error: a much more frequent sequence differs by one nucleotide. The chain joins TRBV7-3 to TRBJ2-3; unclear D gene. Germline V gene data show CDR1 as SGHTA and CDR2 as FQGTGA. The CDR3 totals 13 residues. The CDR3 DNA reads as TGTGCCAGCAGCTTATTTGCTCCCGATACGCGGTATTTT. Amino acid sequence: CASSLFAPDTRYF.

This clonotype was observed many times. CDR3 loop: CSFLTRSQSYNEQFF. CDR3 sequence (DNA): TGCAGCTTCCTGACGCGGTCCCAAAGCTACAATGAGCAGTTCTTC. The V gene is TRBV29-1, the J gene TRBJ2-1, with no clear D. The ends were cut back, 8 bases at V and 3 bases at J, with 20 bases in the middle. The germline V gene has CDR1 SQVTM and CDR2 ANQGSEA. There are 15 residues in the CDR3.

In this sample, this clonotype turned up a few times. The V call is TRBV5-6, the J call TRBJ2-2, with D tentatively TRBD1 or TRBD2 (6 bases each). V was clipped by 3 bases and J by 1 base, with 16 bases between them. This CDR3 spans 17 amino acids. Germline lookup yields CDR1 SGHDT and CDR2 YYEEEE. Here the CDR3 reads CASSSNRGLMNTGELFF. The CDR3 DNA follows: TGTGCCAGCAGCTCAAACCGGGGGCTGATGAACACCGGGGAGCTGTTTTTT.

The gene calls are TRBV30 and TRBJ2-2, with no clear D. The CDR3 spans 16 residues. Between the trimmed V and J ends, which lost 1 base and 5 bases, there was a span of 17 bases. Germline assignment: CDR1 GTSNPN and CDR2 SVGIG (reference sequence). CDR3 bases: TGTGCCTGGAGTGGGTTAGGTGGAGTTTGGACCGGGGAGCTGTTTTTT. Translated, it gives CAWSGLGGVWTGELFF. The full variable domain, in which reference TRBV30 and TRBJ2-2 provide the parts outside the CDR3, is SQTIHQWPATLVQPVGSPLSLECTVEGTSNPNLYWYRQAAGRGLQLLFYSVGIGQISSEVPQNLSASRPQDRQFILSSKKLLLSDSGFYLCAWSGLGGVWTGELFFGEGSRLTVL.